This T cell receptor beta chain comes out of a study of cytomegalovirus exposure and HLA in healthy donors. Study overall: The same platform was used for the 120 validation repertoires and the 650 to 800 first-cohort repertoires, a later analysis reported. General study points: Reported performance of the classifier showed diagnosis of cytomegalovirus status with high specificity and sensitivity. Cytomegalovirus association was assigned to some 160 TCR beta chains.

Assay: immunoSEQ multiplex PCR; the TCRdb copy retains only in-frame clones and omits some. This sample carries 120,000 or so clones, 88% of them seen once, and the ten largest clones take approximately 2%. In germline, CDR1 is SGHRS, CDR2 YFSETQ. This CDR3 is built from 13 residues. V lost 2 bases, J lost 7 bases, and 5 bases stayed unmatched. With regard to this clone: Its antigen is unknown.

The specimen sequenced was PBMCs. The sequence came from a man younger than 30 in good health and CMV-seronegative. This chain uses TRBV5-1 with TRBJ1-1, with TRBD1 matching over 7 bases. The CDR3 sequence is CASSLGGDLEAFF. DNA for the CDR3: TGCGCCAGCAGCTTAGGGGGCGACCTTGAAGCTTTCTTT. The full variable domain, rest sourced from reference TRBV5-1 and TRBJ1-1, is KAGVTQTPRYLIKTRGQQVTLSCSPISGHRSVSWYQQTPGQGLQFLFEYFSETQRNKGNFPGRFSGRQFSNSRSEMNVSTLELGDSALYLCASSLGGDLEAFFGQGTRLTVV.